The 24 T cell receptor beta chains below all came from one sample that was sequenced in a study of blood T cell repertoires in COVID-19. Clones were read by immunoSEQ multiplex PCR, and TCRdb kept only the in-frame ones, dropping some. The sample contains around 130,000 clones, more than 75% of which appear only once. Input material: peripheral blood. These receptors came from a man in his 70s with active COVID-19.

V is TRBV5-4 and J is TRBJ2-1, with no clear D. The CDR3 runs 15 residues. Deletions cut 0 bases from V and 1 base from J, with 8 bases between. The germline gives CDR1 SGHNT, CDR2 YYREEE (reference sequence). CDR3 loop: CASSLEASSYNEQFF. Written as DNA, the CDR3 is TGTGCCAGCAGCTTGGAAGCGAGTTCCTACAATGAGCAGTTCTTC.

V gene TRBV5-1 combines with J gene TRBJ2-1; the match to TRBD2 covers 8 bases. Germline CDR1 and CDR2: SGHRS and YFSETQ. The CDR3 is 16 residues long. J lost 1 base, V lost 0 bases, and 3 bases had no gene match. CDR3 sequence (DNA): TGCGCCAGCAGCTTGGCCGGGGGGGTATCCTACAATGAGCAGTTCTTC. Translated: CASSLAGGVSYNEQFF.

V gene TRBV4-2 combines with J gene TRBJ2-3; 10 bases are shared with TRBD2. The CDR3 is 17 amino acids. V shed 4 bases, J shed 1 base, and the junction held 8 bases outside the gene matches. Germline values: CDR1 LGHNA, CDR2 YNFKEQ. DNA of the CDR3: TGTGCCAGCAGCCGTGGACCTCTAGCGGGAGGCACAGATACGCAGTATTTT. Its translation: CASSRGPLAGGTDTQYF.

The chain links TRBV5-6 to TRBJ2-5; perhaps TRBD2 as D (5 bases). Between the trimmed V and J ends, which lost 1 base and 5 bases, there was a span of 12 bases. CDR3 length: 14 residues. Germline CDR1 and CDR2: SGHDT and YYEEEE. CDR3 nucleotide sequence: TGTGCCAGCAGCTTGCGGACGGGAACGGAGACCCAGTACTTC. It encodes CASSLRTGTETQYF.

V and J are TRBV12-3 or TRBV12-4 and TRBJ1-1, with D maybe TRBD1 (6 bases). Trimming took 5 bases from V and 4 from J, leaving 11 bases between them. CDR3 size: 13 residues. CDR3 sequence: CASSRQVITEAFF. Here the CDR3 DNA reads TGTGCCAGCAGTCGACAGGTTATCACTGAAGCTTTCTTT.

The rearrangement links TRBV5-1 to TRBJ1-1; D possibly corresponds to TRBD1 (6 bases). Trimming took 3 bases from V and 1 from J, leaving 10 bases between them. The CDR3 is 14 amino acids. Germline V lookup: CDR1 SGHRS, CDR2 YFSETQ. The chain's CDR3 is CASSSSGANTEAFF. For the CDR3, the DNA is TGCGCCAGCAGCTCGTCAGGGGCGAACACTGAAGCTTTCTTT.

This clone was found once. The chain uses TRBV27 and TRBJ2-5, with 12 nucleotides matching TRBD2. This CDR3 comprises 17 residues. Looked up from germline, CDR1 is MNHEY and CDR2 is SMNVEV (reference sequence). V lost 4 bases, J lost 1 base, and 7 bases stayed unmatched. For the CDR3, the DNA is TGTGCCAGCAGTTCCGAGGGACTAGCGGGCCCCCAAGAGACCCAGTACTTC. This gives the protein CASSSEGLAGPQETQYF.

The chain has TRBV5-1 and TRBJ2-5; D possibly corresponds to TRBD2 (6 bases). V lost 4 bases and J 5 bases, leaving 12 bases between the germline ends. The CDR3 is 13 residues long. Germline V gene lookup returns CDR1 SGHRS and CDR2 YFSETQ. CDR3 sequence: CASSEPGRETQYF. Here the CDR3 DNA reads TGCGCCAGCAGCGAGCCAGGGAGGGAGACCCAGTACTTC.

The rearrangement links TRBV7-2 to TRBJ2-7; D possibly corresponds to TRBD2 (6 bases). V shed 0 bases and J shed 0 bases, with 9 bases lying between them. Germline lookup yields CDR1 SGHTA and CDR2 FQGNSA. The CDR3 is made up of 15 amino acids. The CDR3 is CASSLAGGSSYEQYF. In DNA form, the CDR3 reads TGTGCCAGCAGCTTAGCGGGGGGAAGCTCCTACGAGCAGTACTTC.

The rearrangement uses TRBV7-9 and TRBJ1-1, with 7 bases fitting TRBD1. Germline CDR1 is SEHNR and CDR2 is FQNEAQ (reference sequence). CDR3 length: 16 residues. V dropped 5 bases and J dropped 2; count of bases not matched to a gene: 11. Here the CDR3 reads CASSSRQGWGNTEAFF. The DNA for the CDR3 is TGTGCCAGCAGCAGCCGACAGGGTTGGGGAAACACTGAAGCTTTCTTT.

The chain combines TRBV6-2 or TRBV6-3 with TRBJ1-1; 7 bases map to TRBD1. The V segment lost 0 bases and the J segment 2 bases; nucleotides outside the gene matches: 9. This CDR3 comprises 17 residues. Germline assignment: CDR1 MNHEY and CDR2 SVGEGT. CDR3 DNA sequence: TGTGCCAGCAGTTACTCGGCCACAGGGGTTCGTAACACTGAAGCTTTCTTT. It is translated as CASSYSATGVRNTEAFF.

This sequence joins TRBV9 and TRBJ2-6; D is ambiguous. The germline V gene has CDR1 SGDLS and CDR2 YYNGEE. The V end was cut by 0 bases, the J end by 4 bases, with 8 bases between. This CDR3 contains 15 residues. In DNA, the CDR3 is TGTGCCAGCAGCGTAGAGCGTCCCGGGGCCAACGTCCTGACTTTC. Amino acid sequence: CASSVERPGANVLTF.

This chain links TRBV2 with TRBJ2-5; D is undetermined. Germline V lookup: CDR1 SNHLY, CDR2 FYNNEI. The germline V and J ends were trimmed by 8 bases and 7 bases, with 11 bases remaining between them. The CDR3 extends over 11 amino acids. CDR3 amino acids: CASSPLATQYF. DNA of the CDR3: TGTGCCAGCTCTCCTTTGGCGACCCAGTACTTC.

The chain couples TRBV5-1 to TRBJ1-3; TRBD1 agrees at 9 bases. CDR3 length: 16 amino acids. CDR1 is SGHRS and CDR2 is YFSETQ in the germline V gene. J lost 7 bases, V lost 4 bases, and 12 bases had no gene match. The CDR3 nucleotides read TGCGCCAGCAGCCCACTTACCCCCGGACAGGGGAACACCATATATTTT. It translates to CASSPLTPGQGNTIYF.

V gene TRBV15 combines with J gene TRBJ2-1; 10 nucleotides match TRBD1. Trimming took 10 bases from V and 6 from J; bases not matched to a gene: 12. Per germline, CDR1 LNHNV and CDR2 YYDKDF (reference sequence). This CDR3 has 15 residues. In DNA, the CDR3 is TGTGCCATCAAACCCCGGGACAGGGGTATCAATGAGCAGTTCTTC. This gives the protein CAIKPRDRGINEQFF.

The chain links TRBV27 to TRBJ2-7; 8 bases align to TRBD1. The CDR3 extends over 14 amino acids. V lost 6 bases and J lost 4; bases outside the gene matches: 8. Germline V CDR1 and CDR2: MNHEY, SMNVEV (reference sequence). DNA of the CDR3: TGTGCCAGCAGGAGACAGGGGCAAGGGTACGAGCAGTACTTC. It specifies CASRRQGQGYEQYF.

The chain links TRBV24-1 to TRBJ2-1; 9 bases agree with TRBD2. This CDR3 spans 16 amino acids. Unmatched junction bases numbered 8, after V lost 3 bases and J lost 6 bases. Germline-derived CDR1 and CDR2 are KGHDR and SFDVKD. The CDR3 loop is CATSDPASGERNEQFF. In DNA, the CDR3 is TGTGCCACCAGTGATCCTGCTAGCGGGGAGCGCAATGAGCAGTTCTTC.

The chain has TRBV5-4 and TRBJ2-7, with 12 bases lining up with TRBD1. Germline loops: CDR1 SGHNT, CDR2 YYREEE (reference sequence). The length of the CDR3 is 18 residues. With V trimmed by 0 bases and J by 2 bases, 9 bases remained unmatched. CDR3 bases: TGTGCCAGCAGCTTGGGAGGGACAGGGGGCGGTAGAACCTACGAGCAGTACTTC. It translates to CASSLGGTGGGRTYEQYF.

The chain couples TRBV28 to TRBJ1-5, with 7 bases matching TRBD1. The trim removed 7 bases at V and 3 bases at J, leaving 12 bases unmatched. Germline CDR1 MDHEN, CDR2 SYDVKM. The CDR3 consists of 16 residues. The chain's CDR3 is CASTDRTGTVNQPQHF. DNA of the CDR3: TGTGCCAGCACCGATCGGACCGGGACAGTCAATCAGCCCCAGCATTTT.

The chain carries TRBV18 and TRBJ2-3; D is unresolved. Trimming removed 3 bases at V and 6 bases at J, with 10 bases between. Per the germline V gene, CDR1 is KGHSH and CDR2 is LQKENI. The CDR3 is made up of 13 amino acids. CDR3 DNA sequence: TGTGCCAGCTCACCCCCCCTCGGGGATACGCAGTATTTT. It is translated as CASSPPLGDTQYF.

V is TRBV24-1 and J is TRBJ2-3, with a tentative D call TRBD1 (5 bases). Germline lookup yields CDR1 KGHDR and CDR2 SFDVKD. Between the trimmed V and J ends, which lost 9 bases and 8 bases, there was a span of 14 bases. The CDR3 spans 12 residues. The CDR3 sequence: CATSRPQGTQYF. The CDR3 DNA reads as TGTGCCACCTCCCGACCCCAGGGTACGCAGTATTTT.

In its sample, this clone was seen once. The gene calls are TRBV24-1 and TRBJ2-2; TRBD2 agrees at 10 bases. The CDR3 has 16 residues. From germline, CDR1 is KGHDR and CDR2 SFDVKD. With V trimmed by 7 bases and J by 0 bases, 4 bases remained unmatched. As DNA, the CDR3 is TGTGCCACCAGAGCGGGAGGGCCGGCGAACACCGGGGAGCTGTTTTTT. This sequence encodes CATRAGGPANTGELFF.

The chain has TRBV2 and TRBJ2-1; TRBD1 matches 10 bases. The CDR3 is made up of 15 amino acids. Germline CDR1 SNHLY, CDR2 FYNNEI. V trimming: 5 bases; J trimming: 9 bases; junction bases outside the gene matches: 10. This CDR3 is CASSRSGTGDGEQFF. CDR3 nucleotides: TGTGCCAGCAGTCGCTCCGGGACAGGGGACGGTGAGCAGTTCTTC.

A single count supports this clone. The chain is built from TRBV30 and TRBJ2-7; perhaps TRBD1 as D (6 bases). This CDR3 has 14 amino acids. V dropped 3 bases and J dropped 1 base, with 13 bases sitting between them. The germline V gene has CDR1 GTSNPN and CDR2 SVGIG (reference sequence). CDR3 bases: TGTGCCTGGAGCTCCGGGACACTATCCTACGAGCAGTACTTC. Its protein is CAWSSGTLSYEQYF.